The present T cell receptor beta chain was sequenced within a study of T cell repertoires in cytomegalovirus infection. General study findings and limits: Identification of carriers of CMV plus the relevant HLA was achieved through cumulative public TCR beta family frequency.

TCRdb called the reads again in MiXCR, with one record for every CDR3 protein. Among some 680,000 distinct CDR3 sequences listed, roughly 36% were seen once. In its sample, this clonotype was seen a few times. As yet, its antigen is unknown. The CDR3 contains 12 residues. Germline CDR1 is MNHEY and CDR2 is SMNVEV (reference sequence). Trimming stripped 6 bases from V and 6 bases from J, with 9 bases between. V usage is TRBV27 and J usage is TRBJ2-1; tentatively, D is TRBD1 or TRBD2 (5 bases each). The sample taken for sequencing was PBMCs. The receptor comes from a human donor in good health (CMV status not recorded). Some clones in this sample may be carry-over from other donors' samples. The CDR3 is CASRGEVNEQFF. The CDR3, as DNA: TGTGCCAGCAGGGGGGAAGTCAATGAGCAGTTCTTC.